A single sample gave rise to the 31 T cell receptor beta chains below, sequenced in a study of blood T cells in healthy people across ages. For the second PCR, which ran for about 6 to 11 cycles, a sample-barcoded 5' primer and a J-beta primer mix were used. A single record per CDR3 protein comes from TCRdb applying MiXCR to the 5' RACE reads. The sample records 1 million or so distinct CDR3 sequences, almost 25% being singletons. These data also formed part of another study, on T cells of mothers and their children.

The sequenced material came from blood. Receptors were obtained from a girl aged 2 to 10 in good health.

A few counts support this clonotype. V usage is TRBV5-6 and J usage is TRBJ2-5, with 7 bases identical to TRBD2. The end of the DNA is better explained by TRBJ2-7, so the J call may be wrong. This CDR3 has 15 residues. The germline CDR1 and CDR2 sequences are SGHDT and YYEEEE. The CDR3 DNA is TGTGCCAGCAGCTTGGGACTAGCTGTGGGAGACGAGCAGTACTTC. This gives the protein CASSLGLAVGDEQYF.

The chain carries TRBV10-2 and TRBJ2-3; 10 nucleotides align to TRBD1. This CDR3 has 16 amino acids. The trim removed 2 bases at V and 6 bases at J, leaving 8 bases unmatched. Germline assignment: CDR1 WSHSY and CDR2 SAAADI. The CDR3 region is CASSELWDRGPDTQYF. As DNA, the CDR3 is TGCGCCAGCAGTGAGCTGTGGGACAGGGGACCCGATACGCAGTATTTT.

As to this clonotype: A single base separates this from a much larger clone, so it may be a read error. This sequence joins TRBV5-6 and TRBJ2-5; TRBD1 is a possible D gene (6 bases). The germline gives CDR1 SGHDT, CDR2 YYEEEE. The CDR3 totals 13 residues. V lost 4 bases and J lost 4, with 11 bases in between. The CDR3 nucleotides are TGTGCCAGCAGCGTACAGGGCGTAGAGACCCAGTACTTC. Residues: CASSVQGVETQYF.

Remarks on this clonotype: The conserved phenylalanine or tryptophan is not found at the CDR3 terminus, so this likely reflects a read error. Here the CDR3 reads CSARDLESQQYC. The CDR3 nucleotides are TGCAGTGCTAGAGATCTCGAGTCACAGCAGTACTGC. The J gene is TRBJ2-7, the V gene TRBV20-1, with D hard to call. V shed 0 bases and J shed 8 bases, with 11 bases lying between them. This CDR3 has 12 amino acids. The germline gives CDR1 DFQATT, CDR2 SNEGSKA (reference sequence).

The rearrangement uses TRBV27 and TRBJ1-5; 10 bases agree with TRBD1. CDR1 is MNHEY and CDR2 is SMNVEV in the germline V gene (reference sequence). The CDR3 spans 17 residues. With 5 bases clipped from V and 3 bases from J, the junction kept 10 bases outside the gene matches. Here the CDR3 DNA reads TGTGCCAGCAGTCTAGGGACAGGGGTCCCCCCCAATCAGCCCCAGCATTTT. Translation: CASSLGTGVPPNQPQHF.

The chain has TRBV20-1 and TRBJ2-5; 9 nucleotides line up with TRBD1. Germline CDR1 is DFQATT and CDR2 is SNEGSKA (reference sequence). CDR3 length: 18 amino acids. V lost 0 bases, J lost 3 bases, and 14 bases stayed unmatched. The CDR3 spells CSARDPRDRVLVEETQYF. The CDR3 DNA reads TGCAGTGCTAGAGACCCCCGGGACAGGGTTCTGGTTGAAGAGACCCAGTACTTC.

About this clonotype itself: Compared with germline, one end of the junction differs, possibly owing to a read error. The rearrangement links TRBV13 to TRBJ2-5, with a weak D call TRBD1 (6 bases). This CDR3 is 14 amino acids long. CDR1 PRHDT and CDR2 FYEKMQ come from the germline V gene (reference sequence). Here the CDR3 reads CASSTRTEKETLYF. DNA of the CDR3: TGTGCCAGCAGCACCCGGACAGAAAAAGAGACCCTGTACTTC. Based on the CDR3 plus reference TRBV13 and TRBJ2-5, the full variable domain is AAGVIQSPRHLIKEKRETATLKCYPIPRHDTVYWYQQGPGQDPQFLISFYEKMQSDKGSIPDRFSAQQFSDYHSELNMSSLELGDSALYFCASSTRTEKETLYFGPGTRLLVL.

V usage is TRBV7-6 and J usage is TRBJ2-2; 9 nucleotides align to TRBD2. The CDR3 extends over 20 amino acids. The germline V gene has CDR1 SGHVS and CDR2 FNYEAQ. V dropped 3 bases and J dropped 5; count of bases not matched to a gene: 19. CDR3 DNA sequence: TGTGCCAGCAGCTTGATAGTTCCTTGGGGCGGACTAGCGTTAACCGGGGAGCTGTTTTTT. This encodes CASSLIVPWGGLALTGELFF.

This chain connects TRBV14 to TRBJ2-1, with D perhaps TRBD1 (5 bases). Germline loops: CDR1 SGHDN, CDR2 FVKESK. The CDR3 is made up of 13 amino acids. V dropped 2 bases and J dropped 7 bases, with 9 bases sitting between them. This chain's CDR3 is CASSQIGVNEQFF. The CDR3 nucleotides read TGTGCCAGCAGCCAAATAGGGGTAAATGAGCAGTTCTTC.

This clonotype was picked up one time. This sequence joins TRBV6-2 or TRBV6-3 and TRBJ2-1; 7 nucleotides match TRBD1. The J call is doubtful: the DNA matches TRBJ2-7 better. The CDR3 is 16 amino acids. Germline CDR1 MNHEY, CDR2 SVGEGT. In DNA form, the CDR3 reads TGTGCCAGCAGTCATGTCGGGGACAGAGCTTCCTACGAGCAGTACTTC. Translating it yields CASSHVGDRASYEQYF.

This clonotype was detected only a few times. V gene TRBV28 combines with J gene TRBJ2-1, with D perhaps assigned TRBD1 or TRBD2 (5 bases each). The closer fit of TRBJ2-5 to the DNA end suggests the J call may be wrong. Germline lookup yields CDR1 MDHEN and CDR2 SYDVKM. CDR3 length: 14 residues. The CDR3 here is CASSLFGTGETQYF. The CDR3 DNA is TGTGCCAGCAGTTTATTTGGGACGGGGGAGACCCAGTACTTC.

This clonotype was counted only a few times. The rearrangement joins TRBV11-1 to TRBJ2-3, with a weak D call TRBD1 (6 bases). Germline CDR1 is SGHAT and CDR2 is FQDESV (reference sequence). The CDR3 contains 14 residues. Trimming cost V 8 bases and J 3 bases, with 15 bases left between them. CDR3 amino acids: CASADRTLTDTQYF. As DNA, the CDR3 is TGTGCCAGCGCAGACAGGACTCTTACAGATACGCAGTATTTT. Full variable domain (remainder filled in from reference TRBV11-1 and TRBJ2-3): EAEVAQSPRYKITEKSQAVAFWCDPISGHATLYWYRQILGQGPELLVQFQDESVVDDSQLPKDRFSAERLKGVDSTLKIQPAELGDSAMYLCASADRTLTDTQYFGPGTRLTVL.

The rearrangement links TRBV10-2 to TRBJ1-2; tentative D call: TRBD1 (6 bases). CDR1 WSHSY and CDR2 SAAADI come from the germline V gene. The V end was cut by 5 bases, the J end by 8 bases, with 15 bases between. CDR3 length equals 13 residues. Written as DNA, the CDR3 is TGCGCCAGCAGTCCGACAGGAGGTCCGGGCTACACCTTC. Its protein is CASSPTGGPGYTF.

The rearrangement joins TRBV19 to TRBJ1-2; D not certain. With 5 bases removed from V and 3 bases from J, the gap between germline ends came to 13 bases. This CDR3 spans 14 amino acids. Germline CDR1 reads LNHDA; CDR2 reads SQIVND (reference sequence). CDR3 residues: CASSLTNIYYGYTF. The DNA of the CDR3 is TGTGCCAGTAGTTTGACAAACATCTACTATGGCTACACCTTC.

This clonotype turned up a few times. This chain joins TRBV11-2 and TRBJ2-5; D not certain. Trimming removed 0 bases at V and 3 bases at J, with 14 bases between. There are 16 residues in the CDR3. Per germline, CDR1 SGHAT and CDR2 FQNNGV. CDR3 loop: CASSLEPARVEETQYF. CDR3 sequence (DNA): TGTGCCAGCAGCTTAGAACCAGCGAGAGTTGAAGAGACCCAGTACTTC.

This clonotype was seen a handful of times. V and J are TRBV27 and TRBJ2-1; TRBD1 agrees at 9 bases. This CDR3 is 16 amino acids long. The trim removed 6 bases at V and 1 base at J, leaving 7 bases unmatched. Per the germline V gene, CDR1 is MNHEY and CDR2 is SMNVEV (reference sequence). This CDR3 is CASRPVGTGSYNEQFF. The DNA of the CDR3 is TGTGCCAGCAGACCTGTTGGGACAGGGTCCTACAATGAGCAGTTCTTC.

The chain combines TRBV4-3 with TRBJ1-5; weak D call: TRBD1 (6 bases). This CDR3 contains 15 residues. Germline values: CDR1 LGHNA, CDR2 YSLEER. Trimming removed 0 bases at V and 7 bases at J, with 13 bases between. The CDR3 DNA follows: TGCGCCAGCAGCCAAGATGGGACACAGGGACAGCCCCAGCATTTT. This encodes CASSQDGTQGQPQHF.

V and J are TRBV5-1 and TRBJ2-7, with D perhaps TRBD1 (5 bases). The germline CDR1 and CDR2 sequences are SGHRS and YFSETQ. Trimming left V 6 bases short and J 0 bases short, with 13 bases between. The CDR3 runs 14 residues. The CDR3 protein is CASTEQASSYEQYF. In DNA form, the CDR3 reads TGCGCCAGCACGGAACAGGCTAGCTCCTACGAGCAGTACTTC.

This clonotype was seen more than once but under ten times. The J gene is TRBJ1-2, the V gene TRBV7-2, with D possibly TRBD1 on 6 matching bases. The CDR3 has 13 residues. Trimming pared 7 bases from V and 4 bases from J, leaving 13 bases between. Germline-derived CDR1 and CDR2 are SGHTA and FQGNSA. CDR3 coding DNA: TGTGCCAGCATCCCCGGGGGGGCCTATGGCTACACCTTC. Protein sequence: CASIPGGAYGYTF.

The CDR3: CASSGGGGHEQYF. In DNA, the CDR3 is TGTGCCAGCAGCGGAGGGGGGGGCCACGAGCAGTACTTC. This chain uses TRBV7-9 with TRBJ2-5; tentative D call: TRBD2 (7 bases). The end of the DNA aligns better with TRBJ2-7, so the J call may be wrong. CDR3 length equals 13 residues. CDR1 is SEHNR, CDR2 FQNEAQ, per germline (reference sequence).

The J gene is TRBJ1-1, the V gene TRBV27; TRBD1 matches 9 bases. The J segment lost 5 bases and the V segment lost 7 bases, leaving 5 bases of the junction unmatched. This CDR3 is 13 amino acids long. Looked up from germline, CDR1 is MNHEY and CDR2 is SMNVEV (reference sequence). The CDR3 here is CASKTGGLTEAFF. CDR3 nucleotides: TGTGCCAGCAAAACAGGGGGCCTGACTGAAGCTTTCTTT.

The V call is TRBV29-1, the J call TRBJ2-1; TRBD2 aligns across 13 bases. The CDR3 runs 15 residues. The V and J ends lost 6 bases and 10 bases, in that order; junction bases with no gene match: 12. CDR1 and CDR2 from the germline V gene are SQVTM and ANQGSEA. The chain's CDR3 is CSVETGTSGTGEQFF. The CDR3 region has the DNA TGCAGCGTCGAAACCGGGACTAGCGGGACCGGCGAGCAGTTCTTC.

The CDR3 sequence: CASSFPNPKEAFF. CDR3 DNA: TGTGCCAGCAGTTTTCCAAACCCGAAAGAAGCTTTCTTT. The rearrangement uses TRBV28 and TRBJ1-1; D is ambiguous. Trimming removed 3 bases from V and 8 bases from J, with 13 bases in between. CDR3 size: 13 residues. Germline CDR1 and CDR2: MDHEN and SYDVKM.

The chain employs TRBV28 and TRBJ2-2; 8 bases map to TRBD1. Germline V gene lookup returns CDR1 MDHEN and CDR2 SYDVKM. The CDR3 consists of 14 residues. The V segment lost 5 bases and the J segment 7 bases; nucleotides outside the gene matches: 6. The CDR3 is CASSPGQVVGELFF. CDR3 nucleotides: TGTGCCAGCAGTCCGGGACAGGTGGTCGGGGAGCTGTTTTTT. The variable domain in full, completed from reference TRBV28 and TRBJ2-2, reads DVKVTQSSRYLVKRTGEKVFLECVQDMDHENMFWYRQDPGLGLRLIYFSYDVKMKEKGDIPEGYSVSREKKERFSLILESASTNQTSMYLCASSPGQVVGELFFGEGSRLTVL.

J is TRBJ1-2 and V is TRBV3-1, with D unresolved. The CDR3 runs 13 residues. V was shortened by 4 bases and J by 4 bases, with 10 bases between the two germline ends. Germline V CDR1 and CDR2: LGHDT, YNNKEL (reference sequence). The DNA of the CDR3 is TGTGCCAGCAGCCTCTCAGACTTCTATGGCTACACCTTC. It encodes CASSLSDFYGYTF.

V gene TRBV7-9 combines with J gene TRBJ1-3; TRBD1 matches 7 bases. CDR3 size: 14 residues. Looked up from germline, CDR1 is SEHNR and CDR2 is FQNEAQ (reference sequence). The trim removed 5 bases at V and 4 bases at J, leaving 5 bases unmatched. This CDR3 is CASSGDRDGNTIYF. CDR3 sequence (DNA): TGTGCCAGCAGCGGTGACAGGGACGGAAACACCATATATTTT.

This clonotype was observed a few times. The chain combines TRBV10-3 with TRBJ2-7; D is uncertain. The CDR3 extends over 13 amino acids. Germline values: CDR1 ENHRY, CDR2 SYGVKD. V lost 4 bases to trimming and J lost 5 bases, with 12 bases between them. CDR3 residues: CAISGPGVHEQYF. CDR3 sequence (DNA): TGTGCCATCAGTGGACCGGGTGTCCACGAGCAGTACTTC.

The chain has TRBV5-1 and TRBJ1-1, with D unclear. The CDR3 loop spans 14 amino acids. CDR1 is SGHRS, CDR2 YFSETQ, per germline. Trimming stripped 0 bases from V and 1 base from J, with 7 bases between. The chain's CDR3 is CASSLDSRNTEAFF. The CDR3 nucleotides are TGCGCCAGCAGCTTGGACAGCAGGAACACTGAAGCTTTCTTT. Variable domain in full (rest from reference TRBV5-1 and TRBJ1-1): KAGVTQTPRYLIKTRGQQVTLSCSPISGHRSVSWYQQTPGQGLQFLFEYFSETQRNKGNFPGRFSGRQFSNSRSEMNVSTLELGDSALYLCASSLDSRNTEAFFGQGTRLTVV.

Many counts were recorded for this clonotype. This CDR3 is CASSSGENIQYF. CDR3 nucleotide sequence: TGTGCCAGCAGTAGCGGGGAAAACATTCAGTACTTC. The chain has TRBV5-4 and TRBJ2-4, with 8 bases aligning to TRBD2. This CDR3 is 12 amino acids long. Germline CDR1 reads SGHNT; CDR2 reads YYREEE (reference sequence). V gave up 5 bases and J gave up 5 bases; unmatched junction bases: 0.

The DNA of the CDR3 is TGTGCCAGCAGCCTACGGGGCGGGGGCGGTGGAAACACCATATATTTT. It yields the protein CASSLRGGGGGNTIYF. The rearrangement joins TRBV7-2 to TRBJ1-3; D is perhaps TRBD1 (6 bases). The CDR3 runs to 16 residues. V lost 5 bases and J 3 bases, leaving 17 bases between the germline ends. Germline V gives CDR1 SGHTA, CDR2 FQGNSA.

This clonotype was observed a handful of times. The chain combines TRBV4-1 with TRBJ2-5; D is unresolved. The end of the DNA is better explained by TRBJ2-1, so the J call may be wrong. In germline, CDR1 is MGHRA, CDR2 YSYEKL. The CDR3 consists of 13 residues. The CDR3 loop is CASSHPPGNEQFF. CDR3 coding DNA: TGCGCCAGCAGCCACCCCCCCGGGAATGAGCAGTTCTTC.